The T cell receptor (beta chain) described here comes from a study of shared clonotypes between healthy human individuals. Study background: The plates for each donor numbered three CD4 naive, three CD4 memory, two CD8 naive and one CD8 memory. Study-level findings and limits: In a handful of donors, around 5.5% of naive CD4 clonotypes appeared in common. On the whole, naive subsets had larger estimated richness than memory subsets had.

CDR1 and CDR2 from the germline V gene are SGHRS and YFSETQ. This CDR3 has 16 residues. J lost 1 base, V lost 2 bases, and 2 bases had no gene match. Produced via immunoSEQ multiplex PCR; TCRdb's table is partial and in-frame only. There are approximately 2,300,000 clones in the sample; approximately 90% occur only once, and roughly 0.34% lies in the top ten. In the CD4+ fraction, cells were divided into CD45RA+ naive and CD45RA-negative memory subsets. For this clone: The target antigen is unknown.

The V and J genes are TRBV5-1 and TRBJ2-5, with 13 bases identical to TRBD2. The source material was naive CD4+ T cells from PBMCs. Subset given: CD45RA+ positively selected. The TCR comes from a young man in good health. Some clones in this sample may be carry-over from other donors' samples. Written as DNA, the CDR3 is TGCGCCAGCAGCTTTCGGACTAGCGGGAGCCAAGAGACCCAGTACTTC. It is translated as CASSFRTSGSQETQYF.